A selection of T cell receptor beta chains follows, all from one sample in a study of breast tumors, draining lymph nodes, adjacent tissues. TCRdb re-derived calls from the multiplex PCR reads in MiXCR, one entry per CDR3 protein. The sample has some 140,000 distinct CDR3 sequences, about 20% seen once. Source material: axillary lymph node tissue. These receptor sequences come from a female donor with breast cancer. Some clones in this sample may be carry-over from other donors' samples. Both conserved end residues are part of each CDR3. D genes are given only for firm matches. Rows give clone size only sometimes, using once, few, many, or a class for an expanded clone.

v_call	j_call	d_call	clone_size	cdr3_aa	cdr3_nt
TRBV15	TRBJ2-2	NA	many	CATSRDVRDVGELFF	TGTGCCACCAGCAGAGATGTCCGGGACGTCGGGGAGCTGTTTTTT
TRBV11-2	TRBJ2-2	TRBD1	many	CASSFLQGTGELFF	TGTGCCAGCAGCTTCCTACAGGGGACCGGGGAGCTGTTTTTT
TRBV6-4	TRBJ1-2	NA	many	CASTCLRTPEANYGYTF	TGTGCCAGCACCTGTCTGAGGACCCCAGAAGCTAACTATGGCTACACCTTC
TRBV24-1	TRBJ2-5	NA	many	CATSGPTGVEETQYF	TGTGCCACCAGTGGCCCGACAGGTGTGGAAGAGACCCAGTACTTC
TRBV27	TRBJ2-3	TRBD1	many	CASSWGQGFGDTQYF	TGTGCCAGCAGCTGGGGACAGGGTTTTGGAGATACGCAGTATTTT
TRBV30	TRBJ1-1	NA	NA	CAWLTLNTEAFF	TGTGCCTGGCTTACGCTGAACACTGAAGCTTTCTTT
TRBV24-1	TRBJ2-5	NA	many	CATSDDRNHQETQYF	TGTGCCACCAGTGATGACAGGAATCACCAAGAGACCCAGTACTTC
TRBV10-2	TRBJ1-6	NA	many	CASSVEQQNSPLHF	TGCGCCAGCAGTGTGGAACAGCAAAATTCACCCCTCCACTTT
TRBV20-1	TRBJ2-1	TRBD2	many	CSARAGTSGRNEQFF	TGCAGTGCTAGAGCCGGGACTAGCGGTCGCAATGAGCAGTTCTTC
TRBV6-5	TRBJ2-3	TRBD1	many	CASSYGTGGSFADTQYF	TGTGCCAGCAGTTACGGGACAGGGGGCAGTTTTGCAGATACGCAGTATTTT
TRBV7-2	TRBJ1-6	NA	many	CASSLAQGYNSPLHF	TGTGCCAGCAGCTTAGCGCAGGGATATAATTCACCCCTCCACTTT
TRBV5-1	TRBJ2-7	NA	many	CASSLVQGSYSYEQYF	TGCGCCAGCAGCTTGGTGCAGGGCAGTTACTCCTACGAGCAGTACTTC
TRBV30	TRBJ2-1	NA	many	CAWNLAGNEQFF	TGTGCCTGGAATCTAGCTGGCAATGAGCAGTTCTTC
TRBV19	TRBJ1-2	TRBD1	few	CASRPNAGGSGYGYTF	TGTGCCAGTAGACCAAACGCAGGGGGATCGGGTTATGGCTACACCTTC
TRBV15	TRBJ1-4	NA	many	CATSPPGVEKLFF	TGTGCCACCAGCCCTCCAGGGGTGGAAAAACTGTTTTTT
TRBV6-2/TRBV6-3	TRBJ2-2	NA	NA	CASSYSRPEIGELFF	TGTGCCAGCAGTTACTCGAGACCGGAAATCGGGGAGCTGTTTTTT
TRBV27	TRBJ2-7	TRBD1	many	CASSFRTGHHEQYF	TGTGCCAGCAGTTTCCGGACAGGGCATCACGAGCAGTACTTC
TRBV9	TRBJ1-2	TRBD1	many	CASSAGGDGYGYTF	TGTGCCAGCAGCGCAGGGGGCGATGGCTATGGCTACACCTTC
TRBV12-3/TRBV12-4	TRBJ1-6	NA	many	CASSLAPFNNSPLHF	TGTGCCAGCAGTTTAGCGCCTTTTAATAATTCACCCCTCCACTTT
TRBV30	TRBJ2-1	TRBD2	many	CAWKWTSGSNEQFF	TGTGCCTGGAAATGGACTAGCGGGAGTAATGAGCAGTTCTTC
TRBV4-1	TRBJ2-3	TRBD1	many	CASSHNDRGNTDTQYF	TGCGCCAGCAGCCACAATGACAGGGGAAACACAGATACGCAGTATTTT
TRBV2	TRBJ2-1	NA	many	CASSALGGQFEQFF	TGTGCCAGCAGTGCCCTTGGGGGTCAGTTTGAGCAGTTCTTC
TRBV18	TRBJ2-1	NA	many	CASSPQLGSYNEQFF	TGTGCCAGCTCACCACAGCTAGGCTCCTACAATGAGCAGTTCTTC
TRBV27	TRBJ2-7	TRBD2	many	CASSLVNSGFISAYEQYF	TGTGCCAGCAGTTTGGTCAATAGCGGGTTCATAAGTGCCTACGAGCAGTACTTC
TRBV5-1	TRBJ2-2	NA	many	CASSFLAGGANTGELFF	TGCGCCAGCAGCTTCCTGGCAGGGGGGGCGAACACCGGGGAGCTGTTTTTT
TRBV5-1	TRBJ1-4	NA	many	CASSLGWGGEKLFF	TGCGCCAGCAGCTTGGGCTGGGGTGGTGAAAAACTGTTTTTT
TRBV27	TRBJ2-1	NA	many	CASSLLQLNNEQFF	TGTGCCAGCAGTTTATTACAGTTAAACAATGAGCAGTTCTTC
TRBV16	TRBJ1-2	NA	NA	CASSRQTLGDYAYTF	TGTGCCAGCAGCAGACAGACCTTAGGGGACTATGCCTACACCTTC
TRBV7-2	TRBJ2-7	TRBD1	many	CASSFVTGGYEQYF	TGTGCCAGCAGCTTTGTGACAGGGGGTTACGAGCAGTACTTC
TRBV20-1	TRBJ1-2	TRBD1	many	CSARQGFGGYTF	TGCAGTGCCCGACAGGGGTTCGGCGGCTACACCTTC
TRBV6-1	TRBJ2-5	TRBD2	many	CASSSGLAGTGETQYF	TGTGCCAGCAGCTCTGGACTAGCGGGAACAGGAGAGACCCAGTACTTC
TRBV7-6	TRBJ2-7	NA	many	CASSLNSAGEQYF	TGTGCCAGCAGCTTGAACTCTGCCGGAGAGCAGTACTTC
TRBV24-1	TRBJ2-5	TRBD1	many	CATSDSTGGYETQYF	TGTGCCACCAGTGATTCGACAGGGGGCTACGAGACCCAGTACTTC
TRBV20-1	TRBJ1-6	NA	many	CSASSGDSPLHF	TGCAGTGCCTCGAGCGGGGATTCACCCCTCCACTTT
TRBV24-1	TRBJ1-2	TRBD1	many	CATSRDRAYGYTF	TGTGCCACCAGTCGGGACAGGGCCTATGGCTACACCTTC
TRBV7-9	TRBJ2-1	NA	many	CASRDTYSYNEQFF	TGTGCCAGCAGAGATACCTACTCCTACAATGAGCAGTTCTTC
TRBV28	TRBJ2-7	TRBD1	few	CASREQGPYEQYF	TGTGCCAGCAGAGAACAGGGGCCCTACGAGCAGTACTTC
TRBV7-2	TRBJ2-5	NA	NA	CASSLAFPETQYF	TGTGCCAGCAGCTTAGCGTTTCCGGAGACCCAGTACTTC
TRBV28	TRBJ2-7	NA	many	CASSLGTGTTYEQYF	TGTGCCAGCAGTTTGGGGACGGGAACAACCTACGAGCAGTACTTC
TRBV11-2	TRBJ2-7	TRBD1	many	CASSRGTGGGSYEQYF	TGTGCCAGCAGCCGGGGGACAGGGGGGGGCTCCTACGAGCAGTACTTC
TRBV10-3	TRBJ1-3	TRBD1	many	CAISGTGGNTIYF	TGTGCCATCAGTGGGACAGGAGGAAACACCATATATTTT
TRBV18	TRBJ2-1	NA	NA	CASSAESSYNEQFF	TGTGCCAGCTCAGCCGAGAGCTCCTACAATGAGCAGTTCTTC
TRBV6-1	TRBJ2-7	NA	many	CASSEMDAAPYEQYF	TGTGCCAGCAGTGAAATGGACGCAGCCCCCTACGAGCAGTACTTC
TRBV28	TRBJ2-1	NA	NA	CASSQEGTYNEQFF	TGTGCCAGCAGTCAAGAGGGGACTTACAATGAGCAGTTCTTC
TRBV12-5	TRBJ1-5	NA	many	CASGSPGRGAQHF	TGTGCTAGTGGATCTCCGGGCCGAGGGGCCCAGCATTTT
TRBV5-1	TRBJ2-5	TRBD2	many	CASSLGPSGETQYF	TGCGCCAGCAGCTTGGGGCCTAGCGGAGAGACCCAGTACTTC
TRBV6-4	TRBJ2-7	TRBD2	many	CASSRLAGPYEQYF	TGTGCCAGCAGCCGACTAGCGGGGCCCTACGAGCAGTACTTC
TRBV9	TRBJ1-1	NA	NA	CASSVGAVRRTEAFF	TGTGCCAGCAGCGTAGGGGCTGTTCGGAGAACTGAAGCTTTCTTT
TRBV20-1	TRBJ2-5	NA	many	CSAGETQYF	TGCAGTGCCGGGGAGACCCAGTACTTC
TRBV4-2	TRBJ1-2	NA	many	CASSQDNLQSYTF	TGTGCCAGCAGCCAAGATAACCTCCAAAGCTACACCTTC